The 26 T cell receptor beta chains below come from one sample, sequenced in a study of T-cell reconstitution after alpha-beta-depleted transplantation in children. Unique molecular identifiers were used to barcode this TCRbeta library. Each CDR3 protein gets one entry after TCRdb re-called the PCR reads with MiXCR. The table shows under 400,000 distinct CDR3 sequences, with over 20% occurring only once. The sample consisted of PBMCs, mostly from graft donor cells, taken 180 days after TCRalphabeta/CD19-depleted stem cell transplant. Receptors were obtained from a male patient younger than 18 who had a stem cell transplant for acute lymphoblastic leukemia, so the T cells may come from the graft donor.

The CDR3 bases are TGTGCCAGCAGTGAATCTGCGGGTCCCTCTGGAAACACCATATATTTT. Amino acid sequence: CASSESAGPSGNTIYF. The chain couples TRBV25-1 to TRBJ1-3; D call uncertain. This CDR3 is built from 16 residues. Germline V gives CDR1 MGHDK, CDR2 SYGVNS. Trimming removed 1 base at V and 0 bases at J, with 10 bases between.

The gene calls are TRBV12-3 or TRBV12-4 and TRBJ2-7; unclear D gene. Trimming cost V 5 bases and J 4 bases, with 12 bases left between them. This CDR3 is 13 amino acids long. The CDR3 loop reads CASSPTDEYEQYF. In DNA form, the CDR3 reads TGTGCCAGCAGTCCCACAGACGAATACGAGCAGTACTTC.

CDR3 bases: TGCAGCGTTGAAGTAGACGACTATCTTAATGAGCAGTTCTTC. Translating gives CSVEVDDYLNEQFF. V and J are TRBV29-1 and TRBJ2-1; maybe TRBD2 (5 bases). CDR3 length: 14 residues. Looked up from germline, CDR1 is SQVTM and CDR2 is ANQGSEA. V lost 1 base and J lost 7, with 14 bases in between.

The CDR3 loop is CSARKTGTQETQYF. In DNA, the CDR3 is TGCAGTGCTAGGAAAACAGGGACTCAAGAGACCCAGTACTTC. The genes are TRBV20-1 and TRBJ2-5, with D possibly called TRBD1 or TRBD2 (6 bases each). Trimming shortened V by 3 bases and J by 2 bases, and 13 bases separated the two germline ends. The CDR3 consists of 14 residues. CDR1 is DFQATT, CDR2 SNEGSKA, per germline (reference sequence).

The chain uses TRBV28 and TRBJ2-2; D perhaps matches TRBD2 (6 bases). The CDR3 is 16 residues long. With 3 bases removed from V and 1 base from J, the gap between germline ends came to 12 bases. The germline CDR1 and CDR2 sequences are MDHEN and SYDVKM. As DNA, the CDR3 is TGTGCCAGCAGTTTGAGAACTAGCAGGAACACCGGGGAGCTGTTTTTT. Its protein product is CASSLRTSRNTGELFF.

This clonotype has a handful of counts. At one end, the junction sequence differs from germline, possibly due to a read error. This chain connects TRBV20-1 to TRBJ2-1; 8 nucleotides align to TRBD2. The CDR3 length is 14 residues. CDR1 and CDR2 (germline): DFQATT, SNEGSKA (reference sequence). CDR3 protein: CSARDDIMGTRYVF. The CDR3 DNA follows: TGCAGTGCTAGAGATGACATTATGGGGACTAGATATGTCTTC.

The chain carries TRBV5-6 and TRBJ2-7; TRBD2 matches at 7 bases. The germline gives CDR1 SGHDT, CDR2 YYEEEE. The length of the CDR3 is 14 residues. Trimming cost V 2 bases and J 4 bases; bases outside gene matches: 6. The CDR3 loop is CASSLGLVEYEQYF. In nucleotides, the CDR3 is TGTGCCAGCAGCTTAGGACTAGTCGAGTACGAGCAGTACTTC. Variable domain in full (rest from reference TRBV5-6 and TRBJ2-7): DAGVTQSPTHLIKTRGQQVTLRCSPKSGHDTVSWYQQALGQGPQFIFQYYEEEERQRGNFPDRFSGHQFPNYSSELNVNALLLGDSALYLCASSLGLVEYEQYFGPGTRLTVT.

The sample holds many counts of this clonotype. The J gene is TRBJ2-4, the V gene TRBV7-3; TRBD1 matches at 8 bases. V was pared by 0 bases and J by 6 bases, with 7 bases of the junction left unmatched. This CDR3 region has 16 residues. Looked up from germline, CDR1 is SGHTA and CDR2 is FQGTGA. This CDR3 is CASSLTSGGWGNIQYF. CDR3 coding DNA: TGTGCCAGCAGCTTAACGTCAGGGGGCTGGGGAAACATTCAGTACTTC.

This rearrangement joins TRBV6-4 to TRBJ2-1; TRBD2 aligns across 7 bases. This CDR3 is built from 15 residues. Looked up from germline, CDR1 is MRHNA and CDR2 is SNTAGT. The V gene end was trimmed by 6 bases and the J gene end by 5 bases; junction bases not matched to a gene: 10. The CDR3 bases are TGTGCCAGCAGCGTGGCTAGCGGCCTAAACAATGAGCAGTTCTTC. This gives the protein CASSVASGLNNEQFF.

The chain links TRBV12-5 to TRBJ2-3, with D perhaps matching TRBD2 (5 bases). Per the germline V gene, CDR1 is LGHNT and CDR2 is FRNRAP. Between the trimmed V and J ends, which lost 6 bases and 0 bases, there was a span of 10 bases. The CDR3 has 14 residues. The CDR3 DNA follows: TGTGCTAGTGGACTTAGCGCTAGCACAGATACGCAGTATTTT. This codes for CASGLSASTDTQYF. The full variable domain, its missing parts supplied by reference TRBV12-5 and TRBJ2-3, is DARVTQTPRHKVTEMGQEVTMRCQPILGHNTVFWYRQTMMQGLELLAYFRNRAPLDDSGMPKDRFSAEMPDATLATLKIQPSEPRDSAVYFCASGLSASTDTQYFGPGTRLTVL.

This clonotype has ten or more counts. The chain joins TRBV7-2 to TRBJ2-3; D may be TRBD1 (6 bases). V was trimmed by 5 bases and J by 3 bases, leaving 9 bases between them. This CDR3 contains 13 residues. Germline CDR1 is SGHTA and CDR2 is FQGNSA. CDR3 in DNA: TGTGCCAGCAGCCATGACAGGACAGATACGCAGTATTTT. Protein sequence: CASSHDRTDTQYF.

The chain carries TRBV7-3 and TRBJ1-5, with no clear D. CDR3 length: 17 amino acids. Germline CDR1 and CDR2: SGHTA and FQGTGA. The ends were cut back, 5 bases at V and 3 bases at J, with 20 bases in the middle. CDR3 amino acids: CASSPTAKGRVNQPQHF. CDR3 nucleotides: TGTGCCAGCAGCCCAACAGCCAAAGGACGGGTCAATCAGCCCCAGCATTTT. Full variable domain (rest looked up from reference TRBV7-3 and TRBJ1-5): GAGVSQTPSNKVTEKGKYVELRCDPISGHTALYWYRQSLGQGPEFLIYFQGTGAADDSGLPNDRFFAVRPEGSVSTLKIQRTERGDSAVYLCASSPTAKGRVNQPQHFGDGTRLSIL.

Only a few counts were recorded for this clonotype. The chain is built from TRBV5-6 and TRBJ2-3; 14 nucleotides match TRBD2. This CDR3 spans 15 amino acids. J gave up 5 bases and V 4 bases, and 3 bases lay outside the gene matches. Germline CDR1 SGHDT, CDR2 YYEEEE. The CDR3 region has the DNA TGTGCCAGCAGCGGACTAGCGGGAGGATTAGATACGCAGTATTTT. Translation: CASSGLAGGLDTQYF.

This chain connects TRBV7-2 to TRBJ2-1; TRBD1 might be the D (5 bases). The V end lost 5 bases, the J end lost 4 bases, and 18 bases lay between the germline ends. Germline V lookup: CDR1 SGHTA, CDR2 FQGNSA. This CDR3 has 16 residues. In nucleotides, the CDR3 is TGTGCCAGCAGCCCGCAGGGTTTTAAACTTTACAATGAGCAGTTCTTC. This sequence encodes CASSPQGFKLYNEQFF.

This clonotype was observed a few times. DNA for the CDR3: TGCGCCAGCAGCTTGGTTGGACCCGGGACCGGCTCCTACAATGAGCAGTTCTTC. This encodes CASSLVGPGTGSYNEQFF. V usage is TRBV5-1 and J usage is TRBJ2-1; D may be TRBD1 or TRBD2 (5 bases each). This CDR3 is 18 amino acids long. Trimming left V 0 bases short and J 0 bases short, with 16 bases between. The germline V gene encodes CDR1 SGHRS and CDR2 YFSETQ.

The chain has TRBV10-3 and TRBJ2-3; TRBD2 matches at 7 bases. The CDR3 is 16 residues long. V was clipped by 5 bases and J by 2 bases; unmatched bases: 10. Germline CDR1 ENHRY, CDR2 SYGVKD. The CDR3 region has the DNA TGTGCCATCAGTCGGGACTACTCTTCCCCCACAGATACGCAGTATTTT. This codes for CAISRDYSSPTDTQYF.

J is TRBJ2-7 and V is TRBV7-2; 9 bases match TRBD2. The trim removed 5 bases at V and 5 bases at J, leaving 10 bases unmatched. Germline V gene data show CDR1 as SGHTA and CDR2 as FQGNSA. CDR3 length: 15 amino acids. CDR3 bases: TGTGCCAGCAGCCTTATTAGCGGGAGCAGGGACGAGCAGTACTTC. Translation: CASSLISGSRDEQYF.

This clonotype was seen a handful of times. The V call is TRBV10-2, the J call TRBJ2-3; perhaps TRBD2 as D (6 bases). V was cut by 3 bases and J by 4 bases, with 11 bases left in between. Germline V lookup: CDR1 WSHSY, CDR2 SAAADI. The CDR3 consists of 14 residues. CDR3 loop: CASSDSRLADTQYF. The CDR3 DNA reads TGCGCCAGCAGTGATTCGAGACTAGCAGATACGCAGTATTTT.

CDR3 bases: TGTGCCAGCAGTGTGGGGGGGGGGACGGAGACCCAGTACTTC. Translated: CASSVGGGTETQYF. The chain employs TRBV12-3 or TRBV12-4 and TRBJ2-5; TRBD2 agrees at 7 bases. CDR3 length: 14 residues. After removal of 5 bases from V and 5 bases from J, the junction contained 8 bases not matched to a gene.

The chain joins TRBV7-9 to TRBJ2-3, with D unresolved. Germline CDR1 and CDR2: SEHNR and FQNEAQ (reference sequence). V lost 1 base, J lost 5 bases, and 7 bases lay in between. The CDR3 is made up of 13 amino acids. The CDR3 is CASSLGAGDTQYF. In nucleotides, the CDR3 is TGTGCCAGCAGCTTAGGGGCTGGAGATACGCAGTATTTT.

The rearrangement links TRBV29-1 to TRBJ1-1, with D unresolved. The CDR3 covers 12 residues. Trimming took off 6 bases at V and 1 base at J, with 9 bases between the two ends. From germline, CDR1 is SQVTM and CDR2 ANQGSEA. CDR3 DNA sequence: TGCAGCGTCGCCGGGAAGAACACTGAAGCTTTCTTT. Its translation is CSVAGKNTEAFF. The full variable domain, with the rest looked up from reference TRBV29-1 and TRBJ1-1, is SAVISQKPSRDICQRGTSLTIQCQVDSQVTMMFWYRQQPGQSLTLIATANQGSEATYESGFVIDKFPISRPNLTFSTLTVSNMSPEDSSIYLCSVAGKNTEAFFGQGTRLTVV.

The rearrangement links TRBV9 to TRBJ2-1, with D perhaps assigned TRBD1 or TRBD2 (6 bases each). The CDR3 loop spans 16 amino acids. Deletions cut 4 bases from V and 2 bases from J, with 16 bases between. Per the germline V gene, CDR1 is SGDLS and CDR2 is YYNGEE. CDR3 DNA sequence: TGTGCCAGCAGCTCGGGGGCGGGATGGGCCTACAATGAGCAGTTCTTC. This sequence encodes CASSSGAGWAYNEQFF. Looking up the rest from reference TRBV9 and TRBJ2-1 gives the full variable domain: DSGVTQTPKHLITATGQRVTLRCSPRSGDLSVYWYQQSLDQGLQFLIQYYNGEERAKGNILERFSAQQFPDLHSELNLSSLELGDSALYFCASSSGAGWAYNEQFFGPGTRLTVL.

This clonotype came up many times. The V gene is TRBV7-9, the J gene TRBJ2-3; D unclear. With 1 base removed from V and 8 bases from J, the gap between germline ends came to 16 bases. Germline V gene lookup returns CDR1 SEHNR and CDR2 FQNEAQ (reference sequence). The CDR3 spans 15 residues. CDR3 sequence: CASSLVGRKGITQYF. The CDR3 bases are TGTGCCAGCAGCTTAGTCGGTCGAAAGGGTATTACGCAGTATTTT.

The table lists this clonotype with a few counts. This chain links TRBV28 with TRBJ2-5, with D hard to call. V was cut by 4 bases and J by 2 bases, with 17 bases left in between. Per the germline V gene, CDR1 is MDHEN and CDR2 is SYDVKM. CDR3 length: 16 amino acids. CDR3 in DNA: TGTGCCAGCAGTTCGCACAGAGTACCCACTCAAGAGACCCAGTACTTC. Translated: CASSSHRVPTQETQYF.

This clonotype was detected a few times. The CDR3 loop is CASSLGLAGGQWTQYF. CDR3 in DNA: TGTGCCAGCAGCTTGGGCCTAGCGGGAGGGCAATGGACCCAGTACTTC. The rearrangement uses TRBV5-5 and TRBJ2-5, with 12 bases aligning to TRBD2. The germline gives CDR1 SGHKS, CDR2 YYEKEE (reference sequence). V lost 0 bases to trimming and J lost 7 bases; unmatched junction nucleotides: 7. There are 16 residues in the CDR3.

The J gene is TRBJ1-1, the V gene TRBV12-3 or TRBV12-4; D is ambiguous. This CDR3 contains 15 residues. Trimming cost V 5 bases and J 1 base, with 14 bases left between them. As DNA, the CDR3 is TGTGCCAGCAGTAGGACTTTGGGGAGGAACACTGAAGCTTTCTTT. Amino acids: CASSRTLGRNTEAFF.